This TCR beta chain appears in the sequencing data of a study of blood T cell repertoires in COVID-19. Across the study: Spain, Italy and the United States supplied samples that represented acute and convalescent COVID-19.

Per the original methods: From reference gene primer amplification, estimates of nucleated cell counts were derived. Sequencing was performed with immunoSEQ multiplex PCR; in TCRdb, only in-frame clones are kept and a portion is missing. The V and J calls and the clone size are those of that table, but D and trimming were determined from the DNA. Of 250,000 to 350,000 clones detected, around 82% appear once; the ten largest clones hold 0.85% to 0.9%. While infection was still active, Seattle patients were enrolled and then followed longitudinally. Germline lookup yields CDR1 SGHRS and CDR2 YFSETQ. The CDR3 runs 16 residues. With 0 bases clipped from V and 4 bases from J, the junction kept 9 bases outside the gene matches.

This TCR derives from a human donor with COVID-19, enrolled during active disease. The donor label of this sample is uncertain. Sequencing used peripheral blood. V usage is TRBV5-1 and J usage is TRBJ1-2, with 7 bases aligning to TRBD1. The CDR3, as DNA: TGCGCCAGCAGCTTGGGGACAGGCCTAGACTCCTATGGCTACACCTTC. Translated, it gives CASSLGTGLDSYGYTF.